Sequencing of this T cell receptor beta chain was carried out in a study of T cells of healthy individuals. The length of the CDR3 is 11 residues. The germline gives CDR1 MNHNS, CDR2 SASEGT. V was clipped by 6 bases and J by 3 bases, with 3 bases between them. TCRdb processed the 5' RACE reads anew with MiXCR; each CDR3 protein has one entry. The sample consists of 75,000 to 95,000 distinct CDR3 sequences, approximately 5.4% of them appearing once. The V and J genes are TRBV6-1 and TRBJ1-5; no clear D gene. This clonotype was sampled from a female donor in good health. The DNA for the CDR3 is TGTGCCAGCAGGACCAATCAGCCCCAGCATTTT. This sequence encodes CASRTNQPQHF.